This TCR beta chain was documented in a study of glioma-infiltrating T cells after dendritic cell vaccination. Study-level results: The cohort had few patients with full blood and tumor sets.

As for this clone: The antigen is undetermined.

TCRdb's copy holds only in-frame clones and misses some; the assay was immunoSEQ multiplex PCR. The sample has 80,000 to 100,000 clones, around three quarters seen once. The material was blood, obtained before dendritic cell vaccination. The TCR comes from a human donor with glioblastoma.

CDR3 amino acids: CASNTVSGDTQYF. In DNA form, the CDR3 reads TGTGCCAGCAACACGGTGAGCGGGGATACGCAGTATTTT. This chain joins TRBV2 and TRBJ2-3, with D possibly matching TRBD2 (6 bases). The CDR3 is made up of 13 amino acids. V gave up 7 bases and J gave up 6 bases, with 14 bases separating them. Germline-derived CDR1 and CDR2 are SNHLY and FYNNEI. Supplemented by reference TRBV2 and TRBJ2-3, the full variable domain reads EPEVTQTPSHQVTQMGQEVILRCVPISNHLYFYWYRQILGQKVEFLVSFYNNEISEKSEIFDDQFSVERPDGSNFTLKIRSTKLEDSAMYFCASNTVSGDTQYFGPGTRLTVL.